These 25 T cell receptor beta chains share one sample of origin, sequenced in a study of T cells in Graves' hyperthyroidism and ophthalmopathy. Amplified TCR beta CDR3 regions came from RNA transcripts. The HTBI primer set served for first-round RT-PCR of the TCR CDR3. TCRdb re-analysed the multiplex PCR reads in MiXCR, keeping a single row per CDR3 protein. In the table there are 620,000 or so distinct CDR3 sequences, 13% to 15% of which are singletons. What was sequenced was blood. These receptors came from a woman between 50 and 59 years old with Graves' ophthalmopathy.

The CDR3 coding sequence is TGCGCCAGCAGCTTGGCCCGACCCTTGACAGAAAACTATGGCTACACCTTC. It yields the protein CASSLARPLTENYGYTF. V usage is TRBV5-1 and J usage is TRBJ1-2, with D possibly being TRBD1 (5 bases). CDR1 and CDR2 from the germline V gene are SGHRS and YFSETQ. The CDR3 has 17 residues. V lost 0 bases, J lost 2 bases, and 17 bases lay in between. The full variable domain, with the rest looked up from reference TRBV5-1 and TRBJ1-2, is KAGVTQTPRYLIKTRGQQVTLSCSPISGHRSVSWYQQTPGQGLQFLFEYFSETQRNKGNFPGRFSGRQFSNSRSEMNVSTLELGDSALYLCASSLARPLTENYGYTFGSGTRLTVV.

This clonotype has just a few counts. The chain links TRBV19 to TRBJ2-1, with TRBD1 identical over 8 bases. Germline V lookup: CDR1 LNHDA, CDR2 SQIVND (reference sequence). The length of the CDR3 is 13 residues. Trimming cost V 8 bases and J 4 bases; bases outside gene matches: 4. CDR3 sequence reads: CASWDRRYNEQFF. In DNA, the CDR3 is TGTGCCAGTTGGGACAGGAGGTACAATGAGCAGTTCTTC.

This clonotype has ten or more counts. V is TRBV27 and J is TRBJ1-2; 9 bases line up with TRBD1. The CDR3 is 16 residues long. The germline gives CDR1 MNHEY, CDR2 SMNVEV (reference sequence). V lost 5 bases and J lost 4; bases outside the gene matches: 11. The CDR3 spells CASSPHHRGLGYGYTF. As DNA, the CDR3 is TGTGCCAGCAGTCCCCACCACAGGGGGCTTGGCTATGGCTACACCTTC.

The chain couples TRBV4-2 to TRBJ2-1; 7 bases fit TRBD1. CDR1 LGHNA and CDR2 YNFKEQ come from the germline V gene. Trimming cost V 6 bases and J 8 bases; bases outside gene matches: 7. The CDR3 runs 13 residues. The CDR3 bases are TGTGCCAGCAGAGACAGGGTCAAACATGAGCAGTTCTTC. Amino acid sequence: CASRDRVKHEQFF.

A few counts support this clonotype. The chain joins TRBV15 to TRBJ2-3; 7 bases align to TRBD1. Germline values: CDR1 LNHNV, CDR2 YYDKDF (reference sequence). V lost 1 base to trimming and J lost 4 bases; unmatched junction nucleotides: 14. The CDR3 sequence is 18 residues long. The CDR3 region is CATSRVVLTGAVADTQYF. CDR3 DNA sequence: TGTGCCACCAGCAGAGTAGTACTCACAGGGGCGGTCGCAGATACGCAGTATTTT.

Ten or more counts support this clonotype. The chain couples TRBV3-1 to TRBJ2-3; D remains ambiguous. The V and J ends lost 0 bases and 4 bases respectively, with 8 bases between them. CDR1 is LGHDT, CDR2 YNNKEL, per germline (reference sequence). This CDR3 region has 14 residues. Here the CDR3 reads CASSQEVLSDTQYF. CDR3 DNA sequence: TGTGCCAGCAGCCAAGAAGTATTGTCAGATACGCAGTATTTT.

This clonotype was counted at least ten times. CDR3 sequence: CASSGQGLQNSPLHF. The DNA for the CDR3 is TGTGCCAGCTCGGGACAGGGACTGCAGAATTCACCCCTCCACTTT. The chain is built from TRBV28 and TRBJ1-6; TRBD1 aligns across 9 bases. The CDR3 length is 15 residues. Germline CDR1 MDHEN, CDR2 SYDVKM. The J segment lost 7 bases and the V segment lost 8 bases, leaving 9 bases of the junction unmatched.

The table lists this clonotype with a few counts. The chain carries TRBV12-3 or TRBV12-4 and TRBJ2-7; 14 bases line up with TRBD2. V shed 6 bases, J shed 5 bases, and the junction held 12 bases outside the gene matches. This CDR3 has 17 residues. CDR3 loop: CASSPPPGTSGSHEQYF. As DNA, the CDR3 is TGTGCCAGCAGCCCCCCTCCCGGGACTAGCGGGAGTCACGAGCAGTACTTC.

This clonotype was detected ten times or more. The V call is TRBV6-2 or TRBV6-3, the J call TRBJ2-7; 9 positions agree with TRBD1. The CDR3 loop spans 16 amino acids. Trimming removed 2 bases from V and 2 bases from J; junction bases left unmatched: 7. Germline assignment: CDR1 MNHEY and CDR2 SVGEGT. CDR3 region: CASSYPGQGLTYEQYF. The CDR3 region has the DNA TGTGCCAGCAGTTACCCCGGACAGGGGTTGACCTACGAGCAGTACTTC.

A few counts support this clonotype. This chain uses TRBV18 with TRBJ1-2; the match to TRBD1 covers 8 bases. There are 16 residues in the CDR3. After removal of 3 bases from V and 0 bases from J, the junction contained 6 bases not matched to a gene. CDR1 is KGHSH and CDR2 is LQKENI in the germline V gene. The CDR3 loop reads CASSPFGTGANYGYTF. The CDR3 nucleotides read TGTGCCAGCTCACCTTTTGGGACAGGTGCTAACTATGGCTACACCTTC.

This clonotype was counted only a few times. V usage is TRBV28 and J usage is TRBJ1-2; 8 bases fit TRBD1. Germline CDR1 reads MDHEN; CDR2 reads SYDVKM. The junction had 5 bases not matched to a gene; V was cut back by 4 bases and J by 4 bases. This CDR3 is 14 amino acids long. CDR3 residues: CASSSYRGFYGYTF. For the CDR3, the DNA is TGTGCCAGCAGTTCCTACAGGGGGTTCTATGGCTACACCTTC.

This clonotype was recorded many times. This chain links TRBV20-1 with TRBJ2-1; the match to TRBD2 covers 9 bases. J gave up 5 bases and V 0 bases, and 5 bases lay outside the gene matches. Germline V lookup: CDR1 DFQATT, CDR2 SNEGSKA (reference sequence). The CDR3 consists of 15 residues. CDR3 DNA: TGCAGTGCTAGAGATTTGGCTAGCGGGGACAATGAGCAGTTCTTC. Protein: CSARDLASGDNEQFF.

In its sample, this clonotype was seen many times. The V call is TRBV18, the J call TRBJ2-3, with 7 bases that match TRBD2. Losses at the gene ends were 2 bases for V and 1 base for J; bases not matched to a gene: 3. Germline CDR1 is KGHSH and CDR2 is LQKENI. The CDR3 runs to 15 residues. The CDR3 is CASSPWLAGTDTQYF. As DNA, the CDR3 is TGTGCCAGCTCACCATGGCTAGCGGGCACAGATACGCAGTATTTT.

This rearrangement joins TRBV28 to TRBJ2-3; D may be TRBD1 (5 bases). Germline V gives CDR1 MDHEN, CDR2 SYDVKM. V was cut by 4 bases and J by 7 bases, with 9 bases left in between. The CDR3 length is 12 residues. In DNA form, the CDR3 reads TGTGCCAGCAGTTCTCAGGGCAATACGCAGTATTTT. It translates to CASSSQGNTQYF.

The chain combines TRBV19 with TRBJ2-7; 10 bases line up with TRBD2. CDR1 and CDR2 (germline): LNHDA, SQIVND (reference sequence). With V trimmed by 1 base and J by 3 bases, 9 bases remained unmatched. CDR3 size: 17 residues. This CDR3 is CASSIAASGSFVYEQYF. The CDR3 DNA reads TGTGCCAGTAGTATAGCAGCTAGCGGGAGTTTTGTCTACGAGCAGTACTTC.

V gene TRBV7-9 combines with J gene TRBJ2-7; TRBD2 agrees at 9 bases. The germline V gene encodes CDR1 SEHNR and CDR2 FQNEAQ (reference sequence). V dropped 1 base and J dropped 6; count of bases not matched to a gene: 7. This CDR3 comprises 15 residues. The CDR3 loop reads CASSLGAGLASEQYF. Written as DNA, the CDR3 is TGTGCCAGCAGCTTAGGTGCGGGACTAGCAAGCGAGCAGTACTTC. Using reference TRBV7-9 and TRBJ2-7 for the parts outside the CDR3, the full variable domain is DTGVSQNPRHKITKRGQNVTFRCDPISEHNRLYWYRQTLGQGPEFLTYFQNEAQLEKSRLLSDRFSAERPKGSFSTLEIQRTEQGDSAMYLCASSLGAGLASEQYFGPGTRLTVT.

The chain employs TRBV7-2 and TRBJ1-3; maybe TRBD1 (5 bases). V shed 1 base and J shed 14 bases, with 15 bases lying between them. Germline V lookup: CDR1 SGHTA, CDR2 FQGNSA. CDR3 length equals 13 residues. The CDR3 protein is CASSLDSPGGLYF. DNA for the CDR3: TGTGCCAGCAGCTTAGATTCACCCGGGGGTCTATATTTT. Based on the CDR3 plus reference TRBV7-2 and TRBJ1-3, the full variable domain is GAGVSQSPSNKVTEKGKDVELRCDPISGHTALYWYRQSLGQGLEFLIYFQGNSAPDKSGLPSDRFSAERTGGSVSTLTIQRTQQEDSAVYLCASSLDSPGGLYFGEGSWLTVV.

At least ten counts were recorded for this clonotype. The V and J genes are TRBV3-1 and TRBJ1-2; D not resolved. CDR1 is LGHDT, CDR2 YNNKEL, per germline (reference sequence). V shed 1 base and J shed 8 bases, with 11 bases lying between them. The length of the CDR3 is 13 residues. CDR3 sequence reads: CASSQVPSVGYTF. The CDR3 coding sequence is TGTGCCAGCAGCCAAGTTCCCTCGGTCGGCTACACCTTC.

This clonotype was counted many times. V is TRBV20-1 and J is TRBJ2-5; 9 nucleotides match TRBD2. Germline trimming cut 6 bases from V and 4 bases from J; bases unmatched to any gene: 9. The CDR3 loop spans 14 amino acids. In germline, CDR1 is DFQATT, CDR2 SNEGSKA (reference sequence). The CDR3: CSASAGGIVETQYF. Here the CDR3 DNA reads TGCAGTGCATCAGCGGGAGGAATAGTAGAGACCCAGTACTTC.

This clonotype was seen a handful of times. A much larger clonotype is one base distant, so this may be a read error. The conserved final phenylalanine or tryptophan is absent from the CDR3, which likely points to a read error. The V and J genes are TRBV6-2 or TRBV6-3 and TRBJ2-5; D possibly corresponds to TRBD1 (6 bases). Germline V CDR1 and CDR2: MNHEY, SVGEGT. The CDR3 has 14 amino acids. Trimming pared 5 bases from V and 4 bases from J, leaving 14 bases between. This CDR3 is CASSPGQGGETQYL. The CDR3 DNA reads TGTGCCAGCAGTCCAGGGCAAGGGGGAGAGACCCAGTACCTC.

This clonotype appeared many times. The CDR3 nucleotides are TGTGCCAGCAGTTCCCACTATTACGAGCAGTACTTC. Translating gives CASSSHYYEQYF. This chain uses TRBV28 with TRBJ2-7, with unresolved D. Trimming took off 4 bases at V and 4 bases at J, with 8 bases between the two ends. CDR1 is MDHEN, CDR2 SYDVKM, per germline. The CDR3 spans 12 residues.

This clonotype was seen at least ten times. This sequence joins TRBV20-1 and TRBJ2-1; a weak D match, TRBD2 (6 bases). This CDR3 region has 14 residues. V was cut by 0 bases and J by 5 bases, with 11 bases left in between. Germline loops: CDR1 DFQATT, CDR2 SNEGSKA (reference sequence). The CDR3 bases are TGCAGTGCTAGAGATAGGAGGGGTAACAATGAGCAGTTCTTC. Translated, it gives CSARDRRGNNEQFF.

In this sample, this clonotype turned up a few times. In nucleotides, the CDR3 is TGCAGTGCTAAAGGAAGGACGACCGGGACAGGGACTCAAGAGACCCAGTACTTC. Its protein product is CSAKGRTTGTGTQETQYF. The V gene is TRBV20-1, the J gene TRBJ2-5; 9 nucleotides line up with TRBD1. Losses at the gene ends were 4 bases for V and 2 bases for J; bases not matched to a gene: 17. This CDR3 comprises 18 residues. Per germline, CDR1 DFQATT and CDR2 SNEGSKA (reference sequence).

This clonotype was seen many times. The gene calls are TRBV11-3 and TRBJ2-7, with 9 positions matching TRBD1. The V gene end was trimmed by 6 bases and the J gene end by 5 bases; junction bases not matched to a gene: 11. The germline gives CDR1 SGHNT, CDR2 YENEEA. The CDR3 has 15 amino acids. The CDR3 region is CASRQHPGQGHEQYF. The CDR3 nucleotides are TGTGCCAGCAGACAGCATCCGGGACAGGGCCACGAGCAGTACTTC.

The sample holds many counts of this clonotype. The chain couples TRBV11-3 to TRBJ1-6; tentatively, D is TRBD1 (6 bases). The germline CDR1 and CDR2 sequences are SGHNT and YENEEA. There are 12 residues in the CDR3. Deletions cut 7 bases from V and 10 bases from J, with 11 bases between. The CDR3 DNA sequence: TGTGCCAGCACCCACAGGGACTCACCCCTCCACTTT. It encodes CASTHRDSPLHF.